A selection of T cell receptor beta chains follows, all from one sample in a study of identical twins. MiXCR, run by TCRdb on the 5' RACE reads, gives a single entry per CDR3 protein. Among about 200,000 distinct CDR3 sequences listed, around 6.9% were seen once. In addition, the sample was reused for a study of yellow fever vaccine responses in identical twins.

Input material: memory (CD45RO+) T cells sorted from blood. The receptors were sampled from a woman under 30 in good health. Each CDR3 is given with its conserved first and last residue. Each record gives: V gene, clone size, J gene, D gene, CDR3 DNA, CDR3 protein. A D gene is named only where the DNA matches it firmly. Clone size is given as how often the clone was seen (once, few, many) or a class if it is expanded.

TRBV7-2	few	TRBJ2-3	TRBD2	TGTGCCAGCAGCCCCGGACTAGCGGGGCCCCGAGGTACGCAGTATTTT	CASSPGLAGPRGTQYF
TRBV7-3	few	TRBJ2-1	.	TGTGCCAGCAGCTTCTCCCCGGGTAATGAGCAGTTCTTC	CASSFSPGNEQFF
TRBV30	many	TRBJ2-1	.	TGTGCCTGGAAGGGGGACCTCTACAATGAGCAGTTCTTC	CAWKGDLYNEQFF
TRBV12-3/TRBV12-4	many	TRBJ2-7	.	TGTGCCAGCAGTTATGAGGTGATCCACGAGCAGTACTTC	CASSYEVIHEQYF
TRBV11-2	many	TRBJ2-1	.	TGTGCCAGCAGCTTACGTCGGGTTAGCGCGGGGCGAGGTTACAATGAGCAGTTCTTC	CASSLRRVSAGRGYNEQFF
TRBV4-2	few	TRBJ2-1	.	TGTGCCAGCAGCCAAGATGGGGAAGCAGGGGGGTACAATGAGCAGTTCTTC	CASSQDGEAGGYNEQFF
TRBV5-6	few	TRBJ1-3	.	TGTGCCAGCAGCTCTTTCCACTCTGGAAACACCATATATTTT	CASSSFHSGNTIYF
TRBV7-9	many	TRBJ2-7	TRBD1	TGTGCCAGCAGCAGGGGACAGGGACTCGAGCAGTACTTC	CASSRGQGLEQYF
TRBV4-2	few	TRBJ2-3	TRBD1	TGTGCCAGCAGCCAAGACATACAGGGGGAAACAGATACGCAGTATTTT	CASSQDIQGETDTQYF
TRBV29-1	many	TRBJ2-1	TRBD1	TGCAGCGTTTTGACAGGGGGGAGGAATGAGCAGTTCTTC	CSVLTGGRNEQFF